Below, 21 T cell receptor beta chains from the same sample are listed, as sequenced in a study of blood T cell repertoires in COVID-19. The method was immunoSEQ multiplex PCR; TCRdb's version includes in-frame clones alone and lacks a portion of them. The sample yields 90,000 to 100,000 clones, 80% to 85% seen once. The sequenced sample was peripheral blood. The receptor set was obtained from a man in his sixties with acute or convalescent COVID-19.

This chain uses TRBV29-1 with TRBJ2-4; possible D gene TRBD2, 6 bases. V lost 8 bases and J lost 4, with 21 bases in between. This CDR3 has 15 residues. CDR1 SQVTM and CDR2 ANQGSEA come from the germline V gene. CDR3 amino acids: CSPGGPGGGKNIQYF. CDR3 coding DNA: TGCAGCCCCGGGGGTCCAGGAGGAGGGAAAAACATTCAGTACTTC.

This rearrangement joins TRBV18 to TRBJ2-6, with D perhaps matching TRBD1 (5 bases). The V and J ends lost 3 bases and 2 bases respectively, with 11 bases between them. The CDR3 is made up of 16 amino acids. In germline, CDR1 is KGHSH, CDR2 LQKENI. The CDR3 nucleotides are TGTGCCAGCTCACCCCAGGGTGGACCTGGGGCCAACGTCCTGACTTTC. Protein sequence: CASSPQGGPGANVLTF.

V and J are TRBV12-5 and TRBJ1-2, with D possibly being TRBD1 (5 bases). The CDR3 is 13 residues long. Germline V gene sequence: CDR1 LGHNT, CDR2 FRNRAP. V was trimmed by 6 bases and J by 4 bases, leaving 12 bases between them. CDR3 DNA: TGTGCTAGTGGCTCGGGGGAAAGCTATGGCTACACCTTC. Amino acids: CASGSGESYGYTF. Variable domain in full (rest from reference TRBV12-5 and TRBJ1-2): DARVTQTPRHKVTEMGQEVTMRCQPILGHNTVFWYRQTMMQGLELLAYFRNRAPLDDSGMPKDRFSAEMPDATLATLKIQPSEPRDSAVYFCASGSGESYGYTFGSGTRLTVV.

A single count supports this clone. The rearrangement joins TRBV19 to TRBJ2-1; 11 bases align to TRBD2. The trim removed 5 bases at V and 4 bases at J, leaving 4 bases unmatched. The CDR3 has 15 residues. Per the germline V gene, CDR1 is LNHDA and CDR2 is SQIVND (reference sequence). The CDR3 is CASSGWTSGYNEQFF. CDR3 DNA sequence: TGTGCCAGTAGTGGCTGGACTAGCGGGTACAATGAGCAGTTCTTC.

The chain couples TRBV24-1 to TRBJ1-1; 7 positions match TRBD1. The V segment lost 3 bases and the J segment 7 bases; nucleotides outside the gene matches: 7. Looked up from germline, CDR1 is KGHDR and CDR2 is SFDVKD. The CDR3 spans 14 residues. CDR3 amino acids: CATSDPDRCFEAFF. The CDR3 nucleotides read TGTGCCACCAGTGATCCGGACAGGTGCTTTGAAGCTTTCTTT.

The V and J genes are TRBV18 and TRBJ2-3, with 13 bases fitting TRBD2. V gave up 3 bases and J gave up 2 bases; unmatched junction bases: 2. The germline V gene has CDR1 KGHSH and CDR2 LQKENI. The CDR3 loop spans 16 amino acids. CDR3 sequence (DNA): TGTGCCAGCTCACCCGGACTAGCGGGAGACACAGATACGCAGTATTTT. It yields the protein CASSPGLAGDTDTQYF. Full variable domain (rest looked up from reference TRBV18 and TRBJ2-3): NAGVMQNPRHLVRRRGQEARLRCSPMKGHSHVYWYRQLPEEGLKFMVYLQKENIIDESGMPKERFSAEFPKEGPSILRIQQVVRGDSAAYFCASSPGLAGDTDTQYFGPGTRLTVL.

This rearrangement joins TRBV5-6 to TRBJ1-1; TRBD1 agrees at 8 bases. Germline CDR1 is SGHDT and CDR2 is YYEEEE. With 3 bases clipped from V and 5 bases from J, the junction kept 3 bases outside the gene matches. The CDR3 runs to 13 residues. The CDR3 region is CASSWDRSTEAFF. CDR3 nucleotides: TGTGCCAGCAGCTGGGACAGGAGTACTGAAGCTTTCTTT. Filled out from reference TRBV5-6 and TRBJ1-1, the complete variable domain reads DAGVTQSPTHLIKTRGQQVTLRCSPKSGHDTVSWYQQALGQGPQFIFQYYEEEERQRGNFPDRFSGHQFPNYSSELNVNALLLGDSALYLCASSWDRSTEAFFGQGTRLTVV.

This chain uses TRBV5-6 with TRBJ2-3; 8 bases are a match to TRBD1. The germline CDR1 and CDR2 sequences are SGHDT and YYEEEE. The ends lost 0 bases at V and 3 bases at J; junction bases unmatched: 6. The length of the CDR3 is 16 residues. CDR3 loop: CASSLVDRGFTDTQYF. CDR3 sequence (DNA): TGTGCCAGCAGCTTGGTAGACAGGGGATTTACAGATACGCAGTATTTT.

This chain joins TRBV10-1 and TRBJ1-3; TRBD1 might be the D (5 bases). The ends were cut back, 6 bases at V and 0 bases at J, with 21 bases in the middle. The CDR3 is 18 amino acids. Germline loops: CDR1 WNHNN, CDR2 SYGVQD (reference sequence). The CDR3 region is CASRPPFPLGGSGNTIYF. In nucleotides, the CDR3 is TGCGCCAGCAGGCCCCCATTTCCTCTGGGGGGCTCTGGAAACACCATATATTTT.

The CDR3 loop is CASSETATITGNFYEQYF. The CDR3 DNA sequence: TGTGCCAGCAGTGAAACTGCTACGATCACAGGGAACTTCTACGAGCAGTACTTC. The chain joins TRBV6-1 to TRBJ2-7; a possible D gene is TRBD1 (6 bases). Germline CDR1 is MNHNS and CDR2 is SASEGT. This CDR3 contains 18 residues. V was cut by 2 bases and J by 3 bases, with 23 bases left in between.

The chain couples TRBV13 to TRBJ2-4; 11 positions match TRBD1. CDR1 and CDR2 from the germline V gene are PRHDT and FYEKMQ (reference sequence). The CDR3 consists of 18 residues. With V trimmed by 0 bases and J by 1 base, 5 bases remained unmatched. The CDR3: CASSLGWDRGWAKNIQYF. CDR3 DNA: TGTGCCAGCAGCTTAGGGTGGGACAGGGGGTGGGCCAAAAACATTCAGTACTTC.

This clone was counted only a few times. The chain is built from TRBV2 and TRBJ1-1, with 8 positions matching TRBD1. J was trimmed by 6 bases and V by 6 bases; bases with no gene match: 9. The CDR3 is 14 residues long. The germline CDR1 and CDR2 sequences are SNHLY and FYNNEI. CDR3: CASRALDRAAEAFF. CDR3 sequence (DNA): TGTGCCAGCAGAGCATTGGACAGGGCCGCTGAAGCTTTCTTT.

This chain links TRBV2 with TRBJ2-3; TRBD1 aligns across 8 bases. J lost 1 base, V lost 1 base, and 1 base had no gene match. The CDR3 length is 15 residues. Per germline, CDR1 SNHLY and CDR2 FYNNEI. CDR3 region: CASSEGTGRTDTQYF. CDR3 coding DNA: TGTGCCAGCAGTGAAGGGACAGGGCGCACAGATACGCAGTATTTT. The full variable domain, its missing parts supplied by reference TRBV2 and TRBJ2-3, is EPEVTQTPSHQVTQMGQEVILRCVPISNHLYFYWYRQILGQKVEFLVSFYNNEISEKSEIFDDQFSVERPDGSNFTLKIRSTKLEDSAMYFCASSEGTGRTDTQYFGPGTRLTVL.

This clone was detected a few times. This chain connects TRBV24-1 to TRBJ1-1, with 7 nucleotides matching TRBD1. The V segment lost 6 bases and the J segment 1 base; nucleotides outside the gene matches: 4. Germline values: CDR1 KGHDR, CDR2 SFDVKD. The CDR3 runs 14 residues. The CDR3 sequence: CATSSGGQNTEAFF. The CDR3 DNA is TGTGCCACCAGTTCAGGGGGACAGAACACTGAAGCTTTCTTT.

This chain uses TRBV3-1 (or the pseudogene TRBV3-2) with TRBJ2-7, with D possibly being TRBD1 (6 bases). The CDR3 extends over 12 amino acids. CDR1 and CDR2 (germline): LGHDT, YNNKEL (reference sequence). V was clipped by 2 bases and J by 6 bases, with 8 bases between them. This CDR3 reads CASSQQGLEQYF. The DNA for the CDR3 is TGTGCCAGCAGCCAACAGGGGCTCGAGCAGTACTTC.

V and J are TRBV7-2 and TRBJ1-2, with 7 bases matching TRBD1. CDR3 size: 14 residues. V was pared by 5 bases and J by 8 bases, with 11 bases of the junction left unmatched. Germline V gene sequence: CDR1 SGHTA, CDR2 FQGNSA. CDR3 region: CASSQDRQPRGYTF. In DNA form, the CDR3 reads TGTGCCAGCAGCCAGGACAGGCAACCGAGGGGCTACACCTTC. Variable domain in full (rest from reference TRBV7-2 and TRBJ1-2): GAGVSQSPSNKVTEKGKDVELRCDPISGHTALYWYRQSLGQGLEFLIYFQGNSAPDKSGLPSDRFSAERTGGSVSTLTIQRTQQEDSAVYLCASSQDRQPRGYTFGSGTRLTVV.

The chain recombines TRBV21-1 with TRBJ2-5; TRBD2, the D gene given by the table, was not confirmed from the DNA. TRBV21-1 is a pseudogene segment. This CDR3 region has 20 residues. The CDR3 reads CASSKPSKGLAGVDGETQYF. The CDR3 DNA sequence: TGTGCCAGCAGCAAACCCTCGAAAGGGCTAGCGGGAGTAGACGGGGAGACCCAGTACTTC.

J is TRBJ2-3 and V is TRBV5-4; 16 bases match TRBD2. The CDR3 is made up of 16 amino acids. Germline CDR1 SGHNT, CDR2 YYREEE (reference sequence). V trimming: 4 bases; J trimming: 5 bases; junction bases outside the gene matches: 4. CDR3 residues: CASSTGLAGGKDTQYF. The CDR3 DNA is TGTGCCAGCAGCACGGGACTAGCGGGGGGGAAAGATACGCAGTATTTT. Full variable domain (rest looked up from reference TRBV5-4 and TRBJ2-3): ETGVTQSPTHLIKTRGQQVTLRCSSQSGHNTVSWYQQALGQGPQFIFQYYREEENGRGNFPPRFSGLQFPNYSSELNVNALELDDSALYLCASSTGLAGGKDTQYFGPGTRLTVL.

The chain is built from TRBV12-3 or TRBV12-4 and TRBJ1-2, with TRBD1 matching over 7 bases. The V gene end was trimmed by 6 bases and the J gene end by 1 base; junction bases not matched to a gene: 2. The CDR3 loop spans 13 amino acids. CDR3 residues: CASSRDSNYGYTF. DNA for the CDR3: TGTGCCAGCAGCCGGGACAGTAACTATGGCTACACCTTC.

This clone was seen just once. The V call is TRBV9, the J call TRBJ2-1, with 7 positions matching TRBD2. This CDR3 contains 15 residues. Germline assignment: CDR1 SGDLS and CDR2 YYNGEE. Losses at the gene ends were 3 bases for V and 1 base for J; bases not matched to a gene: 4. The CDR3 DNA sequence: TGTGCCAGCAGCGGAGAAGCGGGGTCCTACAATGAGCAGTTCTTC. It specifies CASSGEAGSYNEQFF.

The chain joins TRBV11-3 to TRBJ1-2, with unresolved D. Germline values: CDR1 SGHNT, CDR2 YENEEA. The length of the CDR3 is 14 residues. The ends were cut back, 0 bases at V and 8 bases at J, with 13 bases in the middle. The CDR3 loop reads CASSLEEVSRGYTF. The CDR3 coding sequence is TGTGCCAGCAGCTTAGAGGAGGTGTCACGGGGCTACACCTTC.